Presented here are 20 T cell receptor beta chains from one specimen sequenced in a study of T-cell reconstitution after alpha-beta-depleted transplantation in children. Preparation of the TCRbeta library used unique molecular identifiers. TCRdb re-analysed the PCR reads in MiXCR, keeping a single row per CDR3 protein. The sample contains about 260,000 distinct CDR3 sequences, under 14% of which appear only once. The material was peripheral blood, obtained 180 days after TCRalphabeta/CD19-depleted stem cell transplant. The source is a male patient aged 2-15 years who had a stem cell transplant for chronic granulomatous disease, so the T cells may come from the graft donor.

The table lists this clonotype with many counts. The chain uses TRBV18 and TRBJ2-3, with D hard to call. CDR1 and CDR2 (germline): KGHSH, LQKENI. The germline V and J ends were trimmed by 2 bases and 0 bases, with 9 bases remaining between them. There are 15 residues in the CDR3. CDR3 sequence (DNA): TGTGCCAGCTCACCAGTGGCAGGTAGCACAGATACGCAGTATTTT. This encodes CASSPVAGSTDTQYF. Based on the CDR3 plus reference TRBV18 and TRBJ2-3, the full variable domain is NAGVMQNPRHLVRRRGQEARLRCSPMKGHSHVYWYRQLPEEGLKFMVYLQKENIIDESGMPKERFSAEFPKEGPSILRIQQVVRGDSAAYFCASSPVAGSTDTQYFGPGTRLTVL.

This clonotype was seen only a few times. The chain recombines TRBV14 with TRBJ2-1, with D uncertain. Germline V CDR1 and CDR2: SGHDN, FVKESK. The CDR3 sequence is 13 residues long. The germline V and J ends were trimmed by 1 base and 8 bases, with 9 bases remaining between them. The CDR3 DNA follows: TGTGCCAGCAGCCAAGTTGAATGGCATGAGCAGTTCTTC. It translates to CASSQVEWHEQFF.

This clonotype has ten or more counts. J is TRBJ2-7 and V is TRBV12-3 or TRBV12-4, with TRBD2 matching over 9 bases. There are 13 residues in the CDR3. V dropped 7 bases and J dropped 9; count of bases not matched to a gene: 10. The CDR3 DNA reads TGTGCCAGCAATGGCGGGAGGGGAACGAGGCAGTACTTC. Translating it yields CASNGGRGTRQYF.

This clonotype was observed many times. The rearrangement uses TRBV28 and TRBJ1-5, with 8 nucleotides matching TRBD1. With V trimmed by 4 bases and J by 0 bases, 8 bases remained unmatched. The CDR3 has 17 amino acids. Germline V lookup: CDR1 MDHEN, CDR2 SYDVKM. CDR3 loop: CASSSPEDRDSNQPQHF. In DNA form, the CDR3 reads TGTGCCAGCAGTTCCCCGGAGGACAGGGATAGCAATCAGCCCCAGCATTTT.

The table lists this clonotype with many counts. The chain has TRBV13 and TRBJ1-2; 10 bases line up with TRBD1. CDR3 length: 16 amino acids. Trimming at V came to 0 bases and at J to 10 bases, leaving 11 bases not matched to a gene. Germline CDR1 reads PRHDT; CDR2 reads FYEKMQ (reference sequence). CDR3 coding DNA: TGTGCCAGCAGCTTAGGTACCGGGGGACAGGGGAAGGACTACACCTTC. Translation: CASSLGTGGQGKDYTF.

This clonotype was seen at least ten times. CDR3 protein: CASSLARLAPSTDTQYF. The CDR3 DNA sequence: TGTGCCAGCAGCTTGGCAAGACTAGCGCCTAGCACAGATACGCAGTATTTT. This rearrangement joins TRBV7-2 to TRBJ2-3; TRBD2 matches 8 bases. V dropped 3 bases and J dropped 0; count of bases not matched to a gene: 8. The CDR3 is 17 residues long. Germline V gives CDR1 SGHTA, CDR2 FQGNSA.

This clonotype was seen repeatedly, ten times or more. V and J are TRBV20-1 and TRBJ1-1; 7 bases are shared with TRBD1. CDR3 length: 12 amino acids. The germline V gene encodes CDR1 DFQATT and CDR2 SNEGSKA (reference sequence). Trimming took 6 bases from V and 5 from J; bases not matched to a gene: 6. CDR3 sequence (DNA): TGCAGTGCCAGACAGGGAAGAACTGAAGCTTTCTTT. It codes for CSARQGRTEAFF.

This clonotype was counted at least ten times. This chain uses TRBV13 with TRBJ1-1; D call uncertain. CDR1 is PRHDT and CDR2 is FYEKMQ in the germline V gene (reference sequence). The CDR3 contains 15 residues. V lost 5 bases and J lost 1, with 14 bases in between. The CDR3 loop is CASSGWRQPNTEAFF. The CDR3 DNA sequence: TGTGCCAGCAGCGGCTGGAGACAACCGAACACTGAAGCTTTCTTT.

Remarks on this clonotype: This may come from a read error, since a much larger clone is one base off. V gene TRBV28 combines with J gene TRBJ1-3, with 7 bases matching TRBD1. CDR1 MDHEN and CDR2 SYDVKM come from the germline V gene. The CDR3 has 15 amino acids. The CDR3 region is CDSSRQGGRGNTIYF. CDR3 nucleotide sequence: TGTGACAGCAGCAGACAGGGAGGGCGGGGAAACACCATATATTTT.

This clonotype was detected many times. The CDR3 reads CSASRQIPYEQYF. Here the CDR3 DNA reads TGCAGTGCTAGCCGACAGATCCCCTACGAGCAGTACTTC. The genes are TRBV20-1 and TRBJ2-7; D is perhaps TRBD1 (5 bases). The CDR3 contains 13 residues. Germline lookup yields CDR1 DFQATT and CDR2 SNEGSKA (reference sequence). Trimming pared 3 bases from V and 2 bases from J, leaving 11 bases between.

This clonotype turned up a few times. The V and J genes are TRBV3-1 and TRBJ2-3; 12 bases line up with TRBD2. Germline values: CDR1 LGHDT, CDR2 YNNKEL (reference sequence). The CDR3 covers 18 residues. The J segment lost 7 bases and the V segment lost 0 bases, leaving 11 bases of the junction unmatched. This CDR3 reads CASSQDYWPSGRGNTQYF. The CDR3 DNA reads TGTGCCAGCAGCCAAGATTATTGGCCTAGCGGGAGGGGAAATACGCAGTATTTT.

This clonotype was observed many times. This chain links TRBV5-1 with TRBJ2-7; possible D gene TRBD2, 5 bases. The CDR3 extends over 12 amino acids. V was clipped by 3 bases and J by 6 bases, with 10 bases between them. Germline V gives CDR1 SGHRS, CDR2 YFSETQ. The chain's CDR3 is CASSSGRGEQYF. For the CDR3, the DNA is TGCGCCAGCAGCTCGGGCCGGGGCGAGCAGTACTTC.

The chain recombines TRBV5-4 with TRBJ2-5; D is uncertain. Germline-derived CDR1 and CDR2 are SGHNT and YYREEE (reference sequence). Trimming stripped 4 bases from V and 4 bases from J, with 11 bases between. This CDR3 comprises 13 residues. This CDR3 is CASSPSRSETQYF. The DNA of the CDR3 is TGTGCCAGCAGCCCTTCGCGGTCAGAGACCCAGTACTTC. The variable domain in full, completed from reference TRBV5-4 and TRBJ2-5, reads ETGVTQSPTHLIKTRGQQVTLRCSSQSGHNTVSWYQQALGQGPQFIFQYYREEENGRGNFPPRFSGLQFPNYSSELNVNALELDDSALYLCASSPSRSETQYFGPGTRLLVL.

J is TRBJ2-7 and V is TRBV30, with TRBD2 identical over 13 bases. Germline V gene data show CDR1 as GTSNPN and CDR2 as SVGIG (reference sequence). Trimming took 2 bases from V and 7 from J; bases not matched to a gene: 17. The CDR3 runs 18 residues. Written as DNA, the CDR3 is TGTGCCTGGAGTAGAGTGGGGACTAGCGGGACTACCCGAGGGGAGCAGTACTTC. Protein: CAWSRVGTSGTTRGEQYF.

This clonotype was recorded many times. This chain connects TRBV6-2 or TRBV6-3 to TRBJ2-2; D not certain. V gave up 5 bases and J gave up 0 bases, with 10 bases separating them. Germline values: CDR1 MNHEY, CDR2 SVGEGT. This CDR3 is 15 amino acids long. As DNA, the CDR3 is TGTGCCAGCAGTCCGCACATCTCGAACACCGGGGAGCTGTTTTTT. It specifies CASSPHISNTGELFF.

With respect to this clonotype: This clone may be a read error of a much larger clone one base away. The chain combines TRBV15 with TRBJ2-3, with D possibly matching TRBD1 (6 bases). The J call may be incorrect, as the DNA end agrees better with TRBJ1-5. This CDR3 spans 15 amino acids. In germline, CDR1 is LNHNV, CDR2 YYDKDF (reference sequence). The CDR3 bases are TGTGCCACCAGCGGACAGACTAGTAACACAGATACGCAGCATTTT. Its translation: CATSGQTSNTDTQHF.

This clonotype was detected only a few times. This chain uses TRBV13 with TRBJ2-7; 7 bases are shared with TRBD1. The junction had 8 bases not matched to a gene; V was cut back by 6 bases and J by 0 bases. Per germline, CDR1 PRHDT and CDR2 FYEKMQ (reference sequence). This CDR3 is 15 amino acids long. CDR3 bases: TGTGCCAGCAGACAGGGACAGAGCCTCTCCTACGAGCAGTACTTC. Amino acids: CASRQGQSLSYEQYF.

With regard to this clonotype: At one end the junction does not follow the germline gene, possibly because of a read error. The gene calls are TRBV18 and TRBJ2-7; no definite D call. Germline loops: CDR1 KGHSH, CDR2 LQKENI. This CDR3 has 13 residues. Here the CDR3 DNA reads TGTGCCAGTTCACCCGGCCCAGCGCTGGAGCAGTACTTC. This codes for CASSPGPALEQYF.

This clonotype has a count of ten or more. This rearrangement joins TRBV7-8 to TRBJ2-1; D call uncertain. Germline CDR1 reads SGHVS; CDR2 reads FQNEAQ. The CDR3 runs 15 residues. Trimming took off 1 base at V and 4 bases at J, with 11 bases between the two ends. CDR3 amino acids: CASSLVASAYNEQFF. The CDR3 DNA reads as TGTGCCAGCAGCTTAGTTGCGTCCGCTTACAATGAGCAGTTCTTC.

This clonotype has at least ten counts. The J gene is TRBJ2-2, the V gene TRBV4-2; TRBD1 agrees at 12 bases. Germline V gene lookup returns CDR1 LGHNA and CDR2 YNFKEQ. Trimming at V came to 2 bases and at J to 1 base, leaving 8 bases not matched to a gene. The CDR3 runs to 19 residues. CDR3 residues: CASSQPGQGARGNTGELFF. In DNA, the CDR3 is TGTGCCAGCAGCCAACCGGGACAGGGGGCGCGGGGGAACACCGGGGAGCTGTTTTTT.